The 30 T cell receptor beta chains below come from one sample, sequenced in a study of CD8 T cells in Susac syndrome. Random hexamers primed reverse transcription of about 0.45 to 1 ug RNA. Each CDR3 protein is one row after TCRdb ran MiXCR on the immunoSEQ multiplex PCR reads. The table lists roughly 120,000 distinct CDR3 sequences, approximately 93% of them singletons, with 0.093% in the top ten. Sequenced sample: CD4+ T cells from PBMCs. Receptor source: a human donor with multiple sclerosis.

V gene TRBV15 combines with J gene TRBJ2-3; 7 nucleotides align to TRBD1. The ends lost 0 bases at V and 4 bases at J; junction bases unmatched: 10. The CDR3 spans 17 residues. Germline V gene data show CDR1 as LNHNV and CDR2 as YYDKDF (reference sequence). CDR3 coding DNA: TGTGCCACCAGCAGAGATCATGAAGGGGGCGAGTCAGATACGCAGTATTTT. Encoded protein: CATSRDHEGGESDTQYF.

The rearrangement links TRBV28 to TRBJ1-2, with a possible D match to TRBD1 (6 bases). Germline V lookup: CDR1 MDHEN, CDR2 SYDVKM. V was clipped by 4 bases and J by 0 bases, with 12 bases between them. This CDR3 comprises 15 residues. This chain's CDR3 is CASSSQGRTNYGYTF. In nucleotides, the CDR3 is TGTGCCAGCAGTTCACAGGGAAGAACTAACTATGGCTACACCTTC.

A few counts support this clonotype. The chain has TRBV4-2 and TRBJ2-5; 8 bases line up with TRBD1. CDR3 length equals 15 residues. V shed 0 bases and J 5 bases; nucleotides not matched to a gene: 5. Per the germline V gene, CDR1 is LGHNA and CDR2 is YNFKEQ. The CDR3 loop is CASSQEWTGHETQYF. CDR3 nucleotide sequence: TGTGCCAGCAGCCAAGAGTGGACAGGGCATGAGACCCAGTACTTC.

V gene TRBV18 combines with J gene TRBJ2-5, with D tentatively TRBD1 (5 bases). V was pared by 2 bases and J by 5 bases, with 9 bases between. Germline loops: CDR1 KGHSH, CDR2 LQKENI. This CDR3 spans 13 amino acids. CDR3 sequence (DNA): TGTGCCAGCTCACCAACAGGTTGGGAGACCCAGTACTTC. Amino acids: CASSPTGWETQYF.

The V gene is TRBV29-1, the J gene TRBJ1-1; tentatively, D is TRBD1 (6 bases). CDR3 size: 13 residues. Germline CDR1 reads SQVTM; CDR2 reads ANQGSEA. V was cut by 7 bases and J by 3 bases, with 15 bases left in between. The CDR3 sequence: CSDLLQGYTEAFF. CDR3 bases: TGCAGCGACCTCCTTCAGGGGTACACTGAAGCTTTCTTT.

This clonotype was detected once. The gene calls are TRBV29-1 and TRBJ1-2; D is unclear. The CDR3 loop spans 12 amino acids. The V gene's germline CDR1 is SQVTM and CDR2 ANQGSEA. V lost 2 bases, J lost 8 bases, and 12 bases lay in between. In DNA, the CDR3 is TGCAGCGTTGAAACTACCCCGGGAGGCTACACCTTC. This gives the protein CSVETTPGGYTF.

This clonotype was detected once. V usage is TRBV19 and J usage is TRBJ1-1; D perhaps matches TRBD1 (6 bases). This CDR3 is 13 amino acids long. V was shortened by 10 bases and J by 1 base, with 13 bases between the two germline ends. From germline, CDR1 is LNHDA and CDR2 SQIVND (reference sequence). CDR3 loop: CATLDRRNTEAFF. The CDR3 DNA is TGTGCCACCTTGGACAGAAGGAACACTGAAGCTTTCTTT.

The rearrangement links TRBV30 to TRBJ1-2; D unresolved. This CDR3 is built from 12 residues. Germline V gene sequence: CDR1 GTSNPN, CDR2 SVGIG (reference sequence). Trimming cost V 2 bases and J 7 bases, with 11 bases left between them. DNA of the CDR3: TGTGCCTGGAGTCAAACGCATGGTGGCTACACCTTC. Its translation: CAWSQTHGGYTF.

The CDR3 DNA reads TGTGCCAGCAGTTTAGCGCCTAGTGGCTACACCTTC. Protein product: CASSLAPSGYTF. The chain employs TRBV12-3 or TRBV12-4 and TRBJ1-2; no firm D call. The V and J ends lost 0 bases and 7 bases respectively, with 6 bases between them. The CDR3 is 12 amino acids.

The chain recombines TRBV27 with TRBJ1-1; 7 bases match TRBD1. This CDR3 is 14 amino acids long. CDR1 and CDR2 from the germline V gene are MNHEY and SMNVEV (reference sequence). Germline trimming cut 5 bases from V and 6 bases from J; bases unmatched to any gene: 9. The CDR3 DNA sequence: TGTGCCAGCAGTCTTACAGGGGAGAGCGCTGAAGCTTTCTTT. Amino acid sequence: CASSLTGESAEAFF.

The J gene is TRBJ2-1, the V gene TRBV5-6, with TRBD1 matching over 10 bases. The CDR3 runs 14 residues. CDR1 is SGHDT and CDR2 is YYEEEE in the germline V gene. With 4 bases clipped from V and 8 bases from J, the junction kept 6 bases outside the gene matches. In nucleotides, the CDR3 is TGTGCCAGCAGCCCGGGACAGGGGAGGGATGAGCAGTTCTTC. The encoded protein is CASSPGQGRDEQFF.

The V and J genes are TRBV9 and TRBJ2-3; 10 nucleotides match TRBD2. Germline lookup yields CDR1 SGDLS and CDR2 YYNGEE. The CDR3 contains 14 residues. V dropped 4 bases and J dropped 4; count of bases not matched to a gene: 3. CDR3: CASSSAGGPDTQYF. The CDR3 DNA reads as TGTGCCAGCAGCTCAGCGGGGGGGCCAGATACGCAGTATTTT. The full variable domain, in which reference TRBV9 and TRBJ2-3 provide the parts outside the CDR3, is DSGVTQTPKHLITATGQRVTLRCSPRSGDLSVYWYQQSLDQGLQFLIQYYNGEERAKGNILERFSAQQFPDLHSELNLSSLELGDSALYFCASSSAGGPDTQYFGPGTRLTVL.

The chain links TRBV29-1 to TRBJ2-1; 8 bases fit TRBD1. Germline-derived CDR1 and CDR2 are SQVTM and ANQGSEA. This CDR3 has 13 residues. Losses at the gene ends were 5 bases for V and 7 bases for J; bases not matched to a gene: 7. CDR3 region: CSVQGQEPNEQFF. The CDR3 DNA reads TGCAGCGTTCAGGGACAGGAGCCTAATGAGCAGTTCTTC.

Here the CDR3 reads CAWSVPGGTDGKTEAFF. As DNA, the CDR3 is TGTGCCTGGAGTGTACCAGGGGGCACTGACGGGAAGACTGAAGCTTTCTTT. The gene calls are TRBV30 and TRBJ1-1; TRBD1 matches at 8 bases. The J segment lost 5 bases and the V segment lost 0 bases, leaving 14 bases of the junction unmatched. CDR3 size: 17 residues. From germline, CDR1 is GTSNPN and CDR2 SVGIG (reference sequence).

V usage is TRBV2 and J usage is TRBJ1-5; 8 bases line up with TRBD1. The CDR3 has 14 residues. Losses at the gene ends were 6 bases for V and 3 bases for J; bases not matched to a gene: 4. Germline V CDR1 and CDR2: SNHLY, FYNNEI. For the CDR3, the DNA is TGTGCCAGCAGGAGACAGGGGTTCAATCAGCCCCAGCATTTT. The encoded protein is CASRRQGFNQPQHF.

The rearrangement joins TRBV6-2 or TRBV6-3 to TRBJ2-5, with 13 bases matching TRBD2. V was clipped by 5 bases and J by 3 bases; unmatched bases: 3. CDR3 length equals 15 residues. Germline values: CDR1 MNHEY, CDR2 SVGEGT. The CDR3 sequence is CASSPGLAGEETQYF. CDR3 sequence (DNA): TGTGCCAGCAGTCCCGGACTAGCGGGGGAAGAGACCCAGTACTTC.

DNA of the CDR3: TGTGCCATCCCCGGAAGAGCTGGGACTGAAGCTTTCTTT. Amino acids: CAIPGRAGTEAFF. The rearrangement joins TRBV25-1 to TRBJ1-1, with D unclear. Trimming took 10 bases from V and 5 from J, leaving 17 bases between them. Germline CDR1 MGHDK, CDR2 SYGVNS. The CDR3 loop spans 13 amino acids. Together with reference TRBV25-1 and TRBJ1-1, the CDR3 gives the full variable domain: EADIYQTPRYLVIGTGKKITLECSQTMGHDKMYWYQQDPGMELHLIHYSYGVNSTEKGDLSSESTVSRIRTEHFPLTLESARPSHTSQYLCAIPGRAGTEAFFGQGTRLTVV.

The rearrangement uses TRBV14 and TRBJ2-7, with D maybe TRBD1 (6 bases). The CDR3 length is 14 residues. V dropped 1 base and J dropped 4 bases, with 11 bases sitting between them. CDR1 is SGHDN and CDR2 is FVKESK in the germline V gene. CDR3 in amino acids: CASSQALGTYEQYF. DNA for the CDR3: TGTGCCAGCAGCCAAGCCCTTGGGACATACGAGCAGTACTTC.

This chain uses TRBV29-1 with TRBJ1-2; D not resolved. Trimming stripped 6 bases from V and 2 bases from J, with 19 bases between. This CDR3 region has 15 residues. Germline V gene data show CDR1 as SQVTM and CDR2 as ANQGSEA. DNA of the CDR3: TGCAGCGTCCTAACAATACCGGGAGGCAACTATGGCTACACCTTC. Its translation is CSVLTIPGGNYGYTF. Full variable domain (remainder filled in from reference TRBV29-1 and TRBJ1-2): SAVISQKPSRDICQRGTSLTIQCQVDSQVTMMFWYRQQPGQSLTLIATANQGSEATYESGFVIDKFPISRPNLTFSTLTVSNMSPEDSSIYLCSVLTIPGGNYGYTFGSGTRLTVV.

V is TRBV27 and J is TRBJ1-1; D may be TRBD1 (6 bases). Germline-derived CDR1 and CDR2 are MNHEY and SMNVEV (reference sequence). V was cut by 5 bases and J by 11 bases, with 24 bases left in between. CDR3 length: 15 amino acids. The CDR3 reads CASSPWGAGRGKAFF. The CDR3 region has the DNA TGTGCCAGCAGTCCTTGGGGGGCCGGGAGGGGGAAGGCTTTCTTT.

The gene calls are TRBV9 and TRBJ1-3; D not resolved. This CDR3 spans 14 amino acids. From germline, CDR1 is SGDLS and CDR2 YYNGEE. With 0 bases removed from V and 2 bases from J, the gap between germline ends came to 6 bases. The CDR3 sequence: CASSVGGTGNTIYF. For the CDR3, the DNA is TGTGCCAGCAGCGTAGGAGGGACTGGAAACACCATATATTTT.

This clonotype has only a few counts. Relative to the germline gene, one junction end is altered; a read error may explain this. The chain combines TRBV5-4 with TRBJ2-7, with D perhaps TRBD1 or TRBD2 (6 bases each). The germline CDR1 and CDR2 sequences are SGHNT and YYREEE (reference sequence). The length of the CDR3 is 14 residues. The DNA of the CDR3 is TGTGCCAGCAGCTTCGACGGGGGCTCCAACGAGCAGTACTTC. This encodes CASSFDGGSNEQYF.

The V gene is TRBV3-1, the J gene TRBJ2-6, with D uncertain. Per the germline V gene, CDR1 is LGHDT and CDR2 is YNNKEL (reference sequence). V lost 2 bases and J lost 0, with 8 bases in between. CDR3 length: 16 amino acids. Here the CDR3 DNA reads TGTGCCAGCAGCCAATCGGTGAGCTCTGGGGCCAACGTCCTGACTTTC. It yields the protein CASSQSVSSGANVLTF. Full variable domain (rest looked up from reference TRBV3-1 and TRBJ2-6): DTAVSQTPKYLVTQMGNDKSIKCEQNLGHDTMYWYKQDSKKFLKIMFSYNNKELIINETVPNRFSPKSPDKAHLNLHINSLELGDSAVYFCASSQSVSSGANVLTFGAGSRLTVL.

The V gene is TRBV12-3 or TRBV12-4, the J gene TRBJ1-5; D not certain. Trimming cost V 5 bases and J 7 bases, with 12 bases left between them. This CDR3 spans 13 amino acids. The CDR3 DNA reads TGTGCCAGCAGTGCGACGGGCGGGCAGCCCCAGCATTTT. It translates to CASSATGGQPQHF.

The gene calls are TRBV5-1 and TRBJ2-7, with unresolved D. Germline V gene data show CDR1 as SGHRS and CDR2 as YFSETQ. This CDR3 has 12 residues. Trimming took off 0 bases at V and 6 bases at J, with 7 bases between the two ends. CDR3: CASSLDLGEQYF. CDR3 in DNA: TGCGCCAGCAGCTTGGACCTGGGCGAGCAGTACTTC.

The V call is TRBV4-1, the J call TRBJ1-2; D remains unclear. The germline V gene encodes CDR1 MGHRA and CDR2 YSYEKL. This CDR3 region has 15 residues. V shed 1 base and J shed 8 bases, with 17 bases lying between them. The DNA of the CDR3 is TGCGCCAGCAGCCAAGTTTCTTCGAGGCAAGGAGGCTACACCTTC. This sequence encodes CASSQVSSRQGGYTF.

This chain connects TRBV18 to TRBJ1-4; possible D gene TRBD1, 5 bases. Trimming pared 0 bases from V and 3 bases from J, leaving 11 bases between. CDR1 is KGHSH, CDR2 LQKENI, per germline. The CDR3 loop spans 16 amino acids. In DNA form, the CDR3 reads TGTGCCAGCTCACCACCTTCAGTGGGGGCTAATGAAAAACTGTTTTTT. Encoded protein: CASSPPSVGANEKLFF.

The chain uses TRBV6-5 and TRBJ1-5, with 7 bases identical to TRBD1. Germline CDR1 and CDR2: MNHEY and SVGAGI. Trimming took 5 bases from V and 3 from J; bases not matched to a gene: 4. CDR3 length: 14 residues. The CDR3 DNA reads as TGTGCCAGCAGTCCCGACAGGGCCAATCAGCCCCAGCATTTT. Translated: CASSPDRANQPQHF.

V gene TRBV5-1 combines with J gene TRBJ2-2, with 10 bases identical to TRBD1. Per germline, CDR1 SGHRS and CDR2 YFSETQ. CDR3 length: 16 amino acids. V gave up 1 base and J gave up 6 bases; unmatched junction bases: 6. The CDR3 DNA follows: TGCGCCAGCAGCTTGCAGGGACAGGGGTCAGCCGGGGAGCTGTTTTTT. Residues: CASSLQGQGSAGELFF.

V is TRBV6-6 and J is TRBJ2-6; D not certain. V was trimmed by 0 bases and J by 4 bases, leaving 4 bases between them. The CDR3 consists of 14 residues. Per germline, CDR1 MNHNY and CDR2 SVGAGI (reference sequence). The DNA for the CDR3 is TGTGCCAGCAGTTACTCCGTGGGGGCCAACGTCCTGACTTTC. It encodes CASSYSVGANVLTF.